The 7 T cell receptor beta chains presented below share a single source sample, sequenced in a study of monozygotic twins with inflammatory bowel disease. TCRdb reprocessed the 5' RACE reads, keeping one entry per CDR3 protein, no DNA. With about 200,000 distinct CDR3 sequences in the sample, the ten largest clones hold 7.5% to 9.5%. Sequenced input: blood. The receptors were gathered from a human donor with ulcerative colitis or Crohn's disease, or a healthy co-twin of an affected twin (not recorded which).

The CDR3 sequence is CSLQGTTGQFF. The chain links TRBV20-1 to TRBJ2-1; TCRdb calls TRBD1, which cannot be checked without DNA. This CDR3 spans 11 amino acids. Germline CDR1 reads DFQATT; CDR2 reads SNEGSKA (reference sequence).

This sequence joins TRBV29-1 and TRBJ1-1; the D call of TRBD1 rests on TCRdb alone, since no DNA is present to check it. The CDR3 is 15 residues long. Germline CDR1 is SQVTM and CDR2 is ANQGSEA. The CDR3: CSVLDPGDRGTEAFF.

V gene TRBV18 combines with J gene TRBJ2-5; lacking DNA, the TRBD2 call made by TCRdb goes unchecked. Germline assignment: CDR1 KGHSH and CDR2 LQKENI. The CDR3 totals 13 residues. The CDR3 sequence is CASSPRVGETQYF.

The chain recombines TRBV20-1 with TRBJ2-1; the D call from TCRdb, TRBD2, cannot be confirmed without DNA. Per the germline V gene, CDR1 is DFQATT and CDR2 is SNEGSKA (reference sequence). The CDR3 loop spans 18 amino acids. The CDR3 sequence is CSATVTNGLAGGPGEQFF.

The chain joins TRBV7-2 to TRBJ2-5; the TRBD1 assignment by TCRdb is unverifiable without DNA. The CDR3 is made up of 14 amino acids. The germline V gene has CDR1 SGHTA and CDR2 FQGNSA. This CDR3 reads CASSPLVMLETQYF.

The chain employs TRBV7-2 and TRBJ2-4; with no DNA, the TCRdb D assignment of TRBD2 cannot be verified. Germline-derived CDR1 and CDR2 are SGHTA and FQGNSA. The CDR3 totals 16 residues. CDR3: CASSPPGLQGKNIQYF.

This CDR3 reads CASSPRLTDTQYF. This rearrangement joins TRBV18 to TRBJ2-3. Germline values: CDR1 KGHSH, CDR2 LQKENI. The CDR3 runs to 13 residues.